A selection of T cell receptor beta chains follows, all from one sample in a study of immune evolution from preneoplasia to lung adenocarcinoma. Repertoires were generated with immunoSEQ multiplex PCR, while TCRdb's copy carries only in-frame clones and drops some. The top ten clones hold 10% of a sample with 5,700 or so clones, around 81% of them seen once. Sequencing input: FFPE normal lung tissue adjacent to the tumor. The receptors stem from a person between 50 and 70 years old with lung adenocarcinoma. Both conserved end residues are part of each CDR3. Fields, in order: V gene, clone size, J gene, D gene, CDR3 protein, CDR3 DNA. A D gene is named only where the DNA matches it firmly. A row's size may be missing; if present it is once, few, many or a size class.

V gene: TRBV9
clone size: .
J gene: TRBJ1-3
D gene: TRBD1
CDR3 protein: CASSVKGQTHSGNTIYF
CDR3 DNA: TGTGCCAGCAGCGTCAAGGGACAGACGCACTCTGGAAACACCATATATTTT

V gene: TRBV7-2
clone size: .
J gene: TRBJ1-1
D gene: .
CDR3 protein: CASSLAPGTEAFF
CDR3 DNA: TGTGCCAGCAGCTTAGCGCCGGGGACTGAAGCTTTTTTT

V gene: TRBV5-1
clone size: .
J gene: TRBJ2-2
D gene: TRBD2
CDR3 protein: CATQGLASGELFF
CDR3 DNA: TGCGCCACACAGGGACTAGCTAGCGGGGAGCTGTTTTTT

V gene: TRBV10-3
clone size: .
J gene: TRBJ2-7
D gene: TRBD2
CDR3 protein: CAISTSGRAEGEQYF
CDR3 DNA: TGTGCCATCAGTACCAGCGGGAGGGCGGAGGGCGAGCAGTACTTC

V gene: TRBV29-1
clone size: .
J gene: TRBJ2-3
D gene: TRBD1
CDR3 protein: CSVEEGDRGVADTQYF
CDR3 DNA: TGCAGCGTTGAAGAAGGGGACAGGGGGGTCGCAGATACGCAGTATTTT

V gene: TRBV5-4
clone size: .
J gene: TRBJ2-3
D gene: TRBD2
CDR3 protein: CASSLGGGLTDTQYF
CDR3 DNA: TGTGCCAGCAGCCTGGGCGGGGGGCTCACAGATACGCAGTATTTT

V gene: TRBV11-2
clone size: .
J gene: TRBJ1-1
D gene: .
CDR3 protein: CASSRGAAEAFF
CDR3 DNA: TGTGCCAGCAGCCGAGGAGCGGCTGAAGCTTTCTTT

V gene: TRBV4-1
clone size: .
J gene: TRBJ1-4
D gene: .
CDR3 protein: CASSQPDRTNEKLFF
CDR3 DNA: TGCGCCAGCAGCCAACCGGACAGAACTAATGAAAAACTGTTTTTT

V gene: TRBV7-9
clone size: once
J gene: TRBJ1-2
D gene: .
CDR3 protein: CASSSSAGHLGYTF
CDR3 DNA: TGTGCCAGCAGCTCGTCCGCGGGACATTTGGGCTACACCTTC

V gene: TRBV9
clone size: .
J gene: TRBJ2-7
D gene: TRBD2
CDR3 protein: CASSATSGTRSYEQYF
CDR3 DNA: TGTGCCAGCAGCGCGACTAGCGGGACTCGCTCCTACGAGCAGTACTTC

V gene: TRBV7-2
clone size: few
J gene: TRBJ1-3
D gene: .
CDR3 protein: CASSLASMGAGNTIYF
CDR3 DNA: TGTGCCAGCAGCTTAGCGTCTATGGGGGCTGGAAACACCATATATTTT

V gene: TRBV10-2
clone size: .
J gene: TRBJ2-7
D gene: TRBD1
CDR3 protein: CASSEPPGTGVVRSYEQYF
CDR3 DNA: TGCGCCAGCAGTGAGCCTCCCGGGACAGGGGTCGTCCGGAGCTACGAGCAGTACTTC

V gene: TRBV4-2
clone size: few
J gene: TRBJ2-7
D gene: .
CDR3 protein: CASSQDFPGATYEQYF
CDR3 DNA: TGTGCCAGCAGCCAAGATTTTCCGGGAGCAACCTACGAGCAGTACTTC

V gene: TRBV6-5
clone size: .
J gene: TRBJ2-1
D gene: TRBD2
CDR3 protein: CASQRTSGKGEQFF
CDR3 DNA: TGTGCCAGCCAACGGACTAGCGGGAAAGGAGAGCAGTTCTTC

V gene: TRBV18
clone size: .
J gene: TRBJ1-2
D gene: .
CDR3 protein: CASSPSGDANYGYTF
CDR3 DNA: TGTGCCAGCTCACCTTCTGGCGATGCTAACTATGGCTACACCTTC

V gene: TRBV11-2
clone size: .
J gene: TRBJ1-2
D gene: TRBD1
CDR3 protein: CASSSRQGYGYTF
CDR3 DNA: TGTGCCAGCAGCTCCCGACAGGGGTATGGCTACACCTTC

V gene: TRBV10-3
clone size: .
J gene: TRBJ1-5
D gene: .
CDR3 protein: CATQGSPNQPQHF
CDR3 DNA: TGTGCCACCCAGGGTTCCCCCAATCAGCCCCAGCATTTT

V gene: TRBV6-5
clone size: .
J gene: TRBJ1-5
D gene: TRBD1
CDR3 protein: CASSGTGAQPQHF
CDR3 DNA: TGTGCCAGCAGTGGGACAGGCGCCCAGCCCCAGCATTTT

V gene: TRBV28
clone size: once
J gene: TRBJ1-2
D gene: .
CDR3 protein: CASSFPPASYGYTF
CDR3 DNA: TGTGCCAGCAGTTTCCCCCCGGCCAGCTATGGCTACACCTTC

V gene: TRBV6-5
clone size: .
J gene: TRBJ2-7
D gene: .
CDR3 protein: CASSPGIISYEQYF
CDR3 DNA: TGTGCCAGCAGTCCCGGGATTATATCCTACGAGCAGTACTTC

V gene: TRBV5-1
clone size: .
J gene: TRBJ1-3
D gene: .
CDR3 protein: CASSLVAGSGNTIYF
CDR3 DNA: TGCGCCAGCAGCTTGGTGGCGGGCTCTGGAAACACCATATATTTT

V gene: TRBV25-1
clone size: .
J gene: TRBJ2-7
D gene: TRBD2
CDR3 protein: CASRVAGAYEQYF
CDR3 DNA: TGTGCCAGCAGGGTAGCGGGAGCCTACGAGCAGTACTTC

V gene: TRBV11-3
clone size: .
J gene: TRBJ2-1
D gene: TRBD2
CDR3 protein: CASSPRTSLNEQFF
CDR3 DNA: TGTGCCAGCAGCCCCCGGACTAGTTTGAATGAGCAGTTCTTC

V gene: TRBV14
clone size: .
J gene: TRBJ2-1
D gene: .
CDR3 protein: CASSHFEGYNEQFF
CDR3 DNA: TGTGCCAGCAGCCACTTTGAAGGTTACAATGAGCAGTTCTTC

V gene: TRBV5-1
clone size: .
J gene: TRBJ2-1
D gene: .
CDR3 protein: CASSLGSGREQFF
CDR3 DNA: TGCGCCAGCAGCTTGGGGAGCGGGCGTGAGCAGTTCTTC

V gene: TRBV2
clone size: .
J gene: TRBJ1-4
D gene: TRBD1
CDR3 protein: CASRGGQGRLGDEKLFF
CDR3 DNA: TGTGCCAGCAGGGGGGGACAGGGGAGATTAGGAGATGAAAAACTGTTTTTT

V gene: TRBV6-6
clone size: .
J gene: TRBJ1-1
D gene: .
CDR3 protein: CASSATGNTEAFF
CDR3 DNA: TGTGCCAGCAGTGCGACAGGGAACACTGAAGCTTTCTTT

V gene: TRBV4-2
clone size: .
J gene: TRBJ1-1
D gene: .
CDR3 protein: CASSQVRGTEAFF
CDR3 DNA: TGTGCCAGCAGCCAAGTAAGGGGAACTGAAGCTTTCTTT

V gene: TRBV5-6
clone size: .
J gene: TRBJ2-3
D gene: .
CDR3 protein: CASSLGPRSTDTQYF
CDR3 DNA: TGTGCCAGCAGCTTGGGCCCTCGTAGCACAGATACGCAGTATTTT

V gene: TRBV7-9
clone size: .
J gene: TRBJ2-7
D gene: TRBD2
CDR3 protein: CASTESGTTYEQYF
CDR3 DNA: TGTGCCAGCACCGAGAGCGGGACTACCTACGAGCAGTACTTC

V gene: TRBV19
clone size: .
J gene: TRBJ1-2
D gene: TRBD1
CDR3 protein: CASSTTGGDGYTF
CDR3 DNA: TGTGCCAGTAGTACTACAGGGGGAGATGGCTACACCTTC

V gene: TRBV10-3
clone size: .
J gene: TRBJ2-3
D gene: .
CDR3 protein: CAIRQGPSTDTQYF
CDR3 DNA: TGTGCCATCAGGCAGGGTCCTAGCACAGATACGCAGTATTTT

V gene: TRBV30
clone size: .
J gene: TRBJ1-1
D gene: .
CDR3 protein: CAWSVFARATTEAFF
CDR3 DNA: TGTGCCTGGAGTGTATTTGCCAGGGCGACCACTGAAGCTTTCTTT

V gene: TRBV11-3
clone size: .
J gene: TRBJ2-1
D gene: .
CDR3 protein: CASSFGGNRNEQFF
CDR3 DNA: TGTGCCAGCAGCTTCGGTGGAAACAGAAATGAGCAGTTCTTC

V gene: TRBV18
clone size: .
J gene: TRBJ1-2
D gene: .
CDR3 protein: CASSPGGNGPGYTF
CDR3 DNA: TGTGCCAGCTCACCAGGAGGGAACGGGCCTGGCTACACCTTC